Listed below are T cell receptor beta chains from one sample, sequenced in a study of cytomegalovirus exposure and HLA in healthy donors. Assay used: immunoSEQ multiplex PCR; TCRdb lists only in-frame clones, some missing. The sample holds about 90,000 clones; 65% to 85% are singletons and the top ten take around 3%. Material for sequencing was PBMCs. These receptors all come from a man aged 25 to 40 in good health and CMV-seronegative. Each CDR3 is given without its conserved first and last residue. Fields, in order: J gene, V gene, D gene, CDR3 protein. A D gene is named only where the DNA matches it firmly.

j_gene: TRBJ1-6; v_gene: TRBV27; d_gene: -; CDR3aa: ASASYNSPLH
j_gene: TRBJ1-6; v_gene: TRBV6-5; d_gene: TRBD1; CDR3aa: ASSYGRQGNSPLH
j_gene: TRBJ1-5; v_gene: TRBV11-2; d_gene: -; CDR3aa: ASSSSRDDQPQH
j_gene: TRBJ2-7; v_gene: TRBV15; d_gene: -; CDR3aa: ATSRDQEGQYEQY
j_gene: TRBJ1-5; v_gene: TRBV21-1; d_gene: -; CDR3aa: ASSKARGGLDSNQPQH
j_gene: TRBJ2-2; v_gene: TRBV11-3; d_gene: TRBD1; CDR3aa: AGDRDAGELF
j_gene: TRBJ1-6; v_gene: TRBV2; d_gene: TRBD1; CDR3aa: ASSPAGTGNSPLH
j_gene: TRBJ2-1; v_gene: TRBV6-1; d_gene: TRBD1; CDR3aa: ASSETGDSYNEQF
j_gene: TRBJ2-1; v_gene: TRBV2; d_gene: -; CDR3aa: ASSEAAGLYNEQF
j_gene: TRBJ1-1; v_gene: TRBV5-1; d_gene: -; CDR3aa: ASSLGGWGGTEAF
j_gene: TRBJ2-1; v_gene: TRBV5-4; d_gene: TRBD1; CDR3aa: ASSLTGTGLYNEQF
j_gene: TRBJ2-7; v_gene: TRBV5-6; d_gene: -; CDR3aa: ASSAFVGNYEQY
j_gene: TRBJ2-5; v_gene: TRBV28; d_gene: TRBD2; CDR3aa: ASSLWASGGAAPEEAQY
j_gene: TRBJ2-2; v_gene: TRBV19; d_gene: TRBD1; CDR3aa: ASSSGQGWNTGELF
j_gene: TRBJ2-7; v_gene: TRBV4-1; d_gene: TRBD2; CDR3aa: ASSQATGTSGGTSYEQY
j_gene: TRBJ2-7; v_gene: TRBV7-8; d_gene: -; CDR3aa: ASSLGGDEQY
j_gene: TRBJ2-4; v_gene: TRBV30; d_gene: -; CDR3aa: AWSVVAAKNIQY
j_gene: TRBJ1-6; v_gene: TRBV4-2; d_gene: TRBD1; CDR3aa: ASSHQQGSGQGSYNSPLH
j_gene: TRBJ1-1; v_gene: TRBV19; d_gene: -; CDR3aa: ASRLSAGEWTEAF
j_gene: TRBJ1-2; v_gene: TRBV7-3; d_gene: -; CDR3aa: ASSLKGGPYGYT
j_gene: TRBJ1-1; v_gene: TRBV4-1; d_gene: TRBD1; CDR3aa: ASSQRQGWTEAF
j_gene: TRBJ1-2; v_gene: TRBV6-6; d_gene: TRBD1; CDR3aa: ASTATTGANYGYT
j_gene: TRBJ2-3; v_gene: TRBV19; d_gene: -; CDR3aa: ASSIGPGVGTDTQY
j_gene: TRBJ1-6; v_gene: TRBV5-6; d_gene: -; CDR3aa: ASSLAWRANNSPLH
j_gene: TRBJ2-6; v_gene: TRBV7-9; d_gene: -; CDR3aa: ASSLEGRRAGANVLT
j_gene: TRBJ2-3; v_gene: TRBV9; d_gene: -; CDR3aa: ASSDSINTQY
j_gene: TRBJ1-5; v_gene: TRBV7-8; d_gene: -; CDR3aa: ASSLGRQANQPQH
j_gene: TRBJ2-1; v_gene: TRBV5-1; d_gene: TRBD1; CDR3aa: ASIQLGTGPSGNEQF
j_gene: TRBJ1-5; v_gene: TRBV19; d_gene: TRBD1; CDR3aa: ASRWGQIGNQPQH
j_gene: TRBJ2-7; v_gene: TRBV30; d_gene: -; CDR3aa: AWTPPDTYFYEQY
j_gene: TRBJ1-1; v_gene: TRBV7-9; d_gene: TRBD1; CDR3aa: ASSSWGTGVTGSEAF
j_gene: TRBJ2-7; v_gene: TRBV25-1; d_gene: TRBD2; CDR3aa: ASSEYEAVPGGEQY
j_gene: -; v_gene: TRBV6-1; d_gene: -; CDR3aa: ASSVHYEQY
j_gene: TRBJ2-3; v_gene: TRBV4-1; d_gene: -; CDR3aa: ASSQVLRDWIPDTQY
j_gene: TRBJ1-2; v_gene: TRBV7-9; d_gene: -; CDR3aa: ASSLARSTVNYGYT
j_gene: TRBJ2-3; v_gene: TRBV7-9; d_gene: TRBD1; CDR3aa: ASSAGTGGISTDTQY
j_gene: TRBJ2-3; v_gene: TRBV19; d_gene: -; CDR3aa: ASSPSHDTQY
j_gene: TRBJ2-3; v_gene: TRBV5-1; d_gene: -; CDR3aa: ASSIGPATGTDTQY
j_gene: TRBJ1-1; v_gene: TRBV7-7; d_gene: -; CDR3aa: ASSPLGRNTEAF
j_gene: TRBJ1-1; v_gene: TRBV2; d_gene: -; CDR3aa: ASSDDLRDTEAF
j_gene: TRBJ1-4; v_gene: TRBV12-5; d_gene: -; CDR3aa: ASGLGPGKLF
j_gene: TRBJ1-4; v_gene: TRBV18; d_gene: -; CDR3aa: ASSPFRQATNEKLF
j_gene: TRBJ1-1; v_gene: TRBV29-1; d_gene: -; CDR3aa: SLLLKPGTEAF
j_gene: TRBJ1-1; v_gene: TRBV7-3; d_gene: TRBD1; CDR3aa: ASSPRQGTMNTEAF
j_gene: TRBJ2-3; v_gene: TRBV6-1; d_gene: -; CDR3aa: ASSESSWGFTDTQY
j_gene: TRBJ2-7; v_gene: TRBV4-1; d_gene: TRBD2; CDR3aa: ASSQGYGGEQY
j_gene: TRBJ1-5; v_gene: TRBV4-2; d_gene: -; CDR3aa: ASSQDLTEGWVQGKH
j_gene: TRBJ1-2; v_gene: TRBV2; d_gene: -; CDR3aa: ALPTGNYGYT
j_gene: TRBJ1-4; v_gene: TRBV4-2; d_gene: TRBD1; CDR3aa: ASSQTGTGDEKLF
j_gene: TRBJ2-1; v_gene: TRBV10-3; d_gene: -; CDR3aa: AILEPSSSYNEQF